This T cell receptor beta chain is drawn from a study of long-term antiretroviral therapy in people with HIV. A v3.0 immunoSEQ assay was performed at survey level. TCRdb's table, derived via immunoSEQ multiplex PCR, lists solely in-frame clones and lacks some. This sample has around 36,000 clones, with 65% to 75% found just once. CDR3 length: 12 amino acids. Trimming removed 6 bases from V and 2 bases from J, with 9 bases in between. The germline V gene has CDR1 SQVTM and CDR2 ANQGSEA. The clonotype comes from a man aged 45-65 years with HIV. The chain uses TRBV29-1 and TRBJ2-3; D call uncertain. This specimen consisted of unsorted PBMCs, obtained 3 years after starting antiretroviral therapy. CDR3 amino acids: CSVVEYTDTQYF. DNA for the CDR3: TGCAGCGTGGTAGAATACACAGATACGCAGTATTTT.